These 4 T cell receptor beta chains were sequenced from one sample in a study of blood T cells in healthy people across ages. Using a J-beta primer mix together with a sample-barcoded 5' primer, a second PCR was run for roughly 7 to 12 cycles. One entry per CDR3 protein results from TCRdb running MiXCR on the 5' RACE reads. The sample yields approximately 850,000 distinct CDR3 sequences, under 45% seen once. Source material: blood. The receptor source for this set is a man aged 55-75 years in good health.

The V and J genes are TRBV12-2 and TRBJ2-7. TRBV12-2 is marked as a pseudogene. The CDR3 totals 17 residues. In DNA, the CDR3 is TGTGCAAGTCGCCCATTTTTTTGGACCAAAGTCTCCTACGAGCAGTACTTC. Protein product: CASRPFFWTKVSYEQYF.

This clonotype came up a few times. V usage is TRBV4-3 and J usage is TRBJ1-2, with D perhaps TRBD1 (6 bases). CDR1 and CDR2 from the germline V gene are LGHNA and YSLEER. The CDR3 covers 17 residues. The germline V and J ends were trimmed by 0 bases and 0 bases, with 14 bases remaining between them. CDR3 region: CASSQEGGAPANYGYTF. The CDR3 nucleotides read TGCGCCAGCAGCCAAGAGGGGGGCGCTCCAGCTAACTATGGCTACACCTTC.

This clonotype was seen a handful of times. This sequence joins TRBV12-3 or TRBV12-4 and TRBJ2-5; the D gene is possibly TRBD2 (5 bases). The V and J ends lost 3 bases and 4 bases respectively, with 12 bases between them. There are 14 residues in the CDR3. The CDR3 coding sequence is TGTGCCAGCAGTTTGAACACCGGAGGAGAGACCCAGTACTTC. Translation: CASSLNTGGETQYF.

Written as DNA, the CDR3 is TGTGCCACCGAAACTCAAGCTAATGAAAAACTGTTTTTT. It is translated as CATETQANEKLFF. The chain recombines TRBV7-9 with TRBJ1-4; D is unclear. Germline V CDR1 and CDR2: SEHNR, FQNEAQ (reference sequence). V gave up 10 bases and J gave up 3 bases, with 12 bases separating them. The CDR3 spans 13 residues. The variable domain in full, completed from reference TRBV7-9 and TRBJ1-4, reads DTGVSQNPRHKITKRGQNVTFRCDPISEHNRLYWYRQTLGQGPEFLTYFQNEAQLEKSRLLSDRFSAERPKGSFSTLEIQRTEQGDSAMYLCATETQANEKLFFGSGTQLSVL.